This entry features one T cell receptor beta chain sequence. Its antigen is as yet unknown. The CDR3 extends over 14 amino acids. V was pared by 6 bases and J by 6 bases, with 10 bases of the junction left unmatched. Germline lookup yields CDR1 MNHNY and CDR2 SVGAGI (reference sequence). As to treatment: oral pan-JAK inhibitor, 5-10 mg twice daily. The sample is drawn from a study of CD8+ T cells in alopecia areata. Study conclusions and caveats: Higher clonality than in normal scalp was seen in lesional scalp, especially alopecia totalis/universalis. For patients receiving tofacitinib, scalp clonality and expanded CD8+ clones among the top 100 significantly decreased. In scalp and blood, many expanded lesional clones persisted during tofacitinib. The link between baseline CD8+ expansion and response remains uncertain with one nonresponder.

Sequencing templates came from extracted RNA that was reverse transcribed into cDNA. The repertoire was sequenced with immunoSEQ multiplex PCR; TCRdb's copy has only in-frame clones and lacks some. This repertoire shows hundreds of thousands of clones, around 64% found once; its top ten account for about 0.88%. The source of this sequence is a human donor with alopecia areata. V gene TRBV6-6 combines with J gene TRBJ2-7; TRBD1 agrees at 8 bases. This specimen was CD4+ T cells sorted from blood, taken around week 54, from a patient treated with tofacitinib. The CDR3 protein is CASSQRGQVSEQYF. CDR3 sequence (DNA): TGTGCCAGCAGCCAGAGGGGACAGGTCAGCGAGCAGTACTTC.